One and the same sample provided the 10 T cell receptor beta chains below, sequenced in a study of T-cell reconstitution after alpha-beta-depleted transplantation in children. Unique molecular identifiers were used to barcode this TCRbeta library. MiXCR was run by TCRdb on the PCR reads, yielding one entry per CDR3 protein. This table holds approximately 490,000 distinct CDR3 sequences, roughly an eighth found once. The specimen comprised PBMCs from the stem cell graft donor, sampled from the stem cell graft. All receptors derive from a human donor who donated a stem cell graft to a child with combined immunodeficiency.

As regards this clonotype: A much larger clone lies a single base off, so this may be a read error. The chain employs TRBV11-2 and TRBJ2-2; 12 bases line up with TRBD1. The CDR3 sequence is 18 residues long. Germline-derived CDR1 and CDR2 are SGHAT and FQNNGV. V trimming: 1 base; J trimming: 0 bases; junction bases outside the gene matches: 3. CDR3 sequence reads: CASSLGGTGGPNTGELFF. As DNA, the CDR3 is TGTGCCAGCAGCTTAGGGGGGACAGGGGGCCCGAACACCGGGGAGCTGTTTTTT.

This clonotype has a count of ten or more. This chain links TRBV7-2 with TRBJ2-3; D ambiguous. V shed 6 bases and J shed 2 bases, with 9 bases lying between them. There are 13 residues in the CDR3. Per germline, CDR1 SGHTA and CDR2 FQGNSA. The CDR3 region is CASSRTYTDTQYF. Written as DNA, the CDR3 is TGTGCCAGCAGTAGGACCTACACAGATACGCAGTATTTT.

The genes are TRBV24-1 and TRBJ2-2; the D gene is possibly TRBD1 (5 bases). Germline CDR1 KGHDR, CDR2 SFDVKD. The CDR3 loop spans 17 amino acids. The V end lost 0 bases, the J end lost 5 bases, and 15 bases lay between the germline ends. The CDR3 DNA reads as TGTGCCACCAGTGATTTGCCCCAGGGTCTTGGGACCGGGGAGCTGTTTTTT. Amino acid sequence: CATSDLPQGLGTGELFF.

The J gene is TRBJ2-1, the V gene TRBV9, with TRBD1 matching over 9 bases. The CDR3 is 17 residues long. The germline gives CDR1 SGDLS, CDR2 YYNGEE. Trimming at V came to 0 bases and at J to 4 bases, leaving 8 bases not matched to a gene. The CDR3 bases are TGTGCCAGCAGCGTAGGGGGGGACAGGGATTCTTACAATGAGCAGTTCTTC. It is translated as CASSVGGDRDSYNEQFF.

The chain links TRBV6-5 to TRBJ2-5; tentatively, D is TRBD1 (8 bases). The ends were cut back, 5 bases at V and 7 bases at J, with 14 bases in the middle. CDR3 length equals 13 residues. In germline, CDR1 is MNHEY, CDR2 SVGAGI. The CDR3 reads CASSLQGGGTQYF. The CDR3 region has the DNA TGTGCCAGCAGTCTACAGGGGGGGGGGACCCAGTACTTC.

The chain joins TRBV2 to TRBJ2-1, with a weak D call TRBD2 (6 bases). Trimming took off 3 bases at V and 1 base at J, with 10 bases between the two ends. The CDR3 loop spans 15 amino acids. From germline, CDR1 is SNHLY and CDR2 FYNNEI. The CDR3 sequence: CASSDPGRSYNEQFF. Here the CDR3 DNA reads TGTGCCAGCAGTGATCCGGGGAGGTCCTACAATGAGCAGTTCTTC.

This clonotype has ten or more counts. The rearrangement uses TRBV12-3 or TRBV12-4 and TRBJ2-7; D might be TRBD2 (5 bases). V dropped 5 bases and J dropped 3 bases, with 11 bases sitting between them. The CDR3 is 13 amino acids. CDR3 sequence (DNA): TGTGCCAGCAGTCCAACTAGTAACTACGAGCAGTACTTC. Translated, it gives CASSPTSNYEQYF.

The gene calls are TRBV7-6 and TRBJ1-1, with D uncertain. The ends were cut back, 6 bases at V and 3 bases at J, with 11 bases in the middle. There are 13 residues in the CDR3. The germline CDR1 and CDR2 sequences are SGHVS and FNYEAQ. This chain's CDR3 is CASSPTPYTEAFF. CDR3 nucleotide sequence: TGTGCCAGCAGTCCCACCCCGTACACTGAAGCTTTCTTT. The full variable domain, completed using reference TRBV7-6 and TRBJ1-1, is GAGVSQSPRYKVTKRGQDVALRCDPISGHVSLYWYRQALGQGPEFLTYFNYEAQQDKSGLPNDRFSAERPEGSISTLTIQRTEQRDSAMYRCASSPTPYTEAFFGQGTRLTVV.

This rearrangement joins TRBV20-1 to TRBJ2-7, with D tentatively TRBD1 (5 bases). CDR1 is DFQATT and CDR2 is SNEGSKA in the germline V gene (reference sequence). V was pared by 6 bases and J by 1 base, with 16 bases between. This CDR3 has 14 residues. The CDR3 coding sequence is TGCAGTGCCCCTAGGGGTGGACCATCCTACGAGCAGTACTTC. Protein product: CSAPRGGPSYEQYF.

The chain links TRBV12-3 or TRBV12-4 to TRBJ2-7; D is possibly TRBD1 (6 bases). CDR3 length equals 15 residues. V gave up 2 bases and J gave up 0 bases, with 11 bases separating them. The CDR3 spells CASSLTGHPSYEQYF. CDR3 DNA: TGTGCCAGCAGTTTAACGGGACACCCCTCCTACGAGCAGTACTTC.